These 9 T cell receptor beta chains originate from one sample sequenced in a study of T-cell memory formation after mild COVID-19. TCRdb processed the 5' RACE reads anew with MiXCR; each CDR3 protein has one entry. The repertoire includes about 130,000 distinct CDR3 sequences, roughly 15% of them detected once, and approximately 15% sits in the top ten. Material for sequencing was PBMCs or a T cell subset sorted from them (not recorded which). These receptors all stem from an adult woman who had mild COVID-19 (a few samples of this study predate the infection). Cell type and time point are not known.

CDR3 sequence: CASSQEVTSTDTQYF. The CDR3, as DNA: TGTGCCAGCAGCCAAGAGGTGACGAGCACAGATACGCAGTATTTT. The chain links TRBV3-1 to TRBJ2-3, with no clear D. Per the germline V gene, CDR1 is LGHDT and CDR2 is YNNKEL (reference sequence). CDR3 length equals 15 residues. V was trimmed by 0 bases and J by 0 bases, leaving 7 bases between them.

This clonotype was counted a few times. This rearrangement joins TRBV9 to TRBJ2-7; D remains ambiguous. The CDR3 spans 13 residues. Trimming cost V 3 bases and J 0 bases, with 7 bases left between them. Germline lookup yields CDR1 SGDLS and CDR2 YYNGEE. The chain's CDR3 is CASSAALSYEQYF. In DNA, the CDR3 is TGTGCCAGCAGCGCGGCCCTCTCCTACGAGCAGTACTTC.

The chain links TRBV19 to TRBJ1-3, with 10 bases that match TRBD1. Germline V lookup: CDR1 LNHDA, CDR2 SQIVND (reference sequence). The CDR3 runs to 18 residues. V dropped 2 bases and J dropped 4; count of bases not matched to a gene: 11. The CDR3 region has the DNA TGTGCCAGTAGTATATACCGGGACAGGGGACCCAACGGAAACACCATATATTTT. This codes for CASSIYRDRGPNGNTIYF.

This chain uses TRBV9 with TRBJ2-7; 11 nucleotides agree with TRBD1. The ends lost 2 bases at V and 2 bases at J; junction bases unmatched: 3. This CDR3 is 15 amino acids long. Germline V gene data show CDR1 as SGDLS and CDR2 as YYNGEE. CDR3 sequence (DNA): TGTGCCAGCAGCGTGGGACAGGGGGGTACCTACGAGCAGTACTTC. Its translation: CASSVGQGGTYEQYF.

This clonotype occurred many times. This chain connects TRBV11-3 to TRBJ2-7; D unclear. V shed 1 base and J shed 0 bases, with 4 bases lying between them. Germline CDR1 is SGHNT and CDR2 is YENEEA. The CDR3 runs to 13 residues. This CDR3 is CASSLGISYEQYF. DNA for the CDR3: TGTGCCAGCAGCTTAGGGATCTCCTACGAGCAGTACTTC.

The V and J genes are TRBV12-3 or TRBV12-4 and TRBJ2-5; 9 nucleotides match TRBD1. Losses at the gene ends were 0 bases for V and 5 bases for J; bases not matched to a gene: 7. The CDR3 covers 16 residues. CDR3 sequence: CASSLALYRGRETQYF. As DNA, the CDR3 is TGTGCCAGCAGTTTAGCCCTGTACAGGGGGCGGGAGACCCAGTACTTC.

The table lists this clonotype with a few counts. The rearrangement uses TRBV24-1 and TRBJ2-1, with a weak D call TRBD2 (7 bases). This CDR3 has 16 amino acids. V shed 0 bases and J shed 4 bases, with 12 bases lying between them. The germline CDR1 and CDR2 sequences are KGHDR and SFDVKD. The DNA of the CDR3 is TGTGCCACCAGTGATTTGAGGGGGGGCATTTACAATGAGCAGTTCTTC. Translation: CATSDLRGGIYNEQFF.

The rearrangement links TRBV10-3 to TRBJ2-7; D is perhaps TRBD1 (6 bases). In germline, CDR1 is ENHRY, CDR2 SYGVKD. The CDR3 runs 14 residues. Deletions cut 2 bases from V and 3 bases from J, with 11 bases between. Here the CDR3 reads CAISEGTTNYEQYF. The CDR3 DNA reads TGTGCCATCAGTGAGGGGACAACCAACTACGAGCAGTACTTC.

The CDR3 sequence: CATSDTQGRDTGELFF. DNA for the CDR3: TGTGCCACCAGTGACACACAGGGAAGGGACACCGGGGAGCTGTTTTTT. The V gene is TRBV24-1, the J gene TRBJ2-2; tentatively, D is TRBD1 (6 bases). CDR1 and CDR2 from the germline V gene are KGHDR and SFDVKD. The CDR3 contains 16 residues. Trimming shortened V by 4 bases and J by 3 bases, and 14 bases separated the two germline ends.